These 2 T cell receptor beta chains were all obtained from the same sample, sequenced in a study of cytotoxic CD8 clonotypes in ibrutinib-treated CLL. TCRdb's table, derived via immunoSEQ multiplex PCR, lists solely in-frame clones and lacks some. This table has roughly 58,000 clones, roughly 54% appearing once. The sample was PBMCs, taken at disease progression, from a patient treated with ibrutinib. These receptors came from a human donor with chronic lymphocytic leukemia.

This chain uses TRBV16 with TRBJ1-2; D perhaps matches TRBD1 (5 bases). V lost 5 bases to trimming and J lost 3 bases, with 13 bases between them. Germline CDR1 KGHSY, CDR2 FQNENV. CDR3 length equals 14 residues. The CDR3 DNA reads as TGTGCCAGCAGCAGGCAGGGCGGGGACTATGGCTACACCTTC. Translated, it gives CASSRQGGDYGYTF.

The V call is TRBV28, the J call TRBJ2-4, with 7 bases that match TRBD2. Trimming cost V 6 bases and J 0 bases; bases outside gene matches: 17. This CDR3 contains 19 residues. The germline CDR1 and CDR2 sequences are MDHEN and SYDVKM. The CDR3 region is CASRSGDYGVPQAKNIQYF. The DNA of the CDR3 is TGTGCCAGCAGGTCCGGGGACTATGGAGTTCCACAAGCCAAAAACATTCAGTACTTC.